This TCR beta chain was found in a study of memory CD4+ T cells and cytomegalovirus serostatus. The table came from immunoSEQ multiplex PCR; TCRdb's copy has only in-frame clones and leaves some out. This table has 35,000 to 50,000 clones, roughly three quarters appearing once. The sort gate was single viable CD3+CD4+CD8-CD45RO+ cells for memory CD4+ T cells. The ends lost 3 bases at V and 9 bases at J; junction bases unmatched: 8. This CDR3 has 14 amino acids. Germline loops: CDR1 SGHNT, CDR2 YYREEE (reference sequence). Sequencing input: memory CD4+ T cells from blood. The receptor was derived from an adult in good health and CMV-seronegative. This chain uses TRBV5-4 with TRBJ2-1; 8 positions agree with TRBD1. CDR3 bases: TGTGCCAGCAGCTCCCGACAGGGGTTGGGTGAGCAGTTCTTC. This sequence encodes CASSSRQGLGEQFF.